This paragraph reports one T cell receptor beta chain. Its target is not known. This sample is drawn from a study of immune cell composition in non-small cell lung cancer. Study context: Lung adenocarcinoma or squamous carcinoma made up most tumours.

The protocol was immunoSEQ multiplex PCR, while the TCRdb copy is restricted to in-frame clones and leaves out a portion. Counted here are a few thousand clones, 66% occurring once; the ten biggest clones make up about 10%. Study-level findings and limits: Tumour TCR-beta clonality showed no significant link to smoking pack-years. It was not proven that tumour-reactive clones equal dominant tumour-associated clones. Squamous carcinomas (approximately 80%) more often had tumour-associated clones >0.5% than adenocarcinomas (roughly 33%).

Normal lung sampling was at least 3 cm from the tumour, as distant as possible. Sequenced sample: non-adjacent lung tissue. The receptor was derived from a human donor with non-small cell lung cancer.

CDR3 sequence (DNA): TGTGCCAGCAGTACCTCAGGGACTGACTATGGCTACACCTTC. Translating gives CASSTSGTDYGYTF. This chain links TRBV5-4 with TRBJ1-2; TRBD1 is a possible D gene (5 bases). V was cut by 5 bases and J by 3 bases, with 14 bases left in between. The germline V gene has CDR1 SGHNT and CDR2 YYREEE (reference sequence). This CDR3 is built from 14 residues.